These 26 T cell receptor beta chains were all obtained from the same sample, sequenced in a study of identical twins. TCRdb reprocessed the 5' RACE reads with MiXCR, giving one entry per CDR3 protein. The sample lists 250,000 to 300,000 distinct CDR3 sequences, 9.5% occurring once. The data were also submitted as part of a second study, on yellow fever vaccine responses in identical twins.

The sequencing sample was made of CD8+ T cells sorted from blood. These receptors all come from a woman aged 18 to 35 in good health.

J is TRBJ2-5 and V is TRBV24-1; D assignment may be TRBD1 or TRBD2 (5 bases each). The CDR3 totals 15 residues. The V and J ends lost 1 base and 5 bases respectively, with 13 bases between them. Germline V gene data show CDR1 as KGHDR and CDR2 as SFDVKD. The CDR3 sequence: CATSDFKAGAETQYF. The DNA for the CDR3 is TGTGCCACCAGTGATTTTAAGGCCGGGGCGGAGACCCAGTACTTC.

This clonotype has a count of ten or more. CDR3 in DNA: TGCAGCGTTAGCGAGGTCGGGGGGGGCCTGGGCCCCGAGCAGTACTTC. Translating gives CSVSEVGGGLGPEQYF. V is TRBV29-1 and J is TRBJ2-7; 8 nucleotides match TRBD2. From germline, CDR1 is SQVTM and CDR2 ANQGSEA. The V gene end was trimmed by 5 bases and the J gene end by 6 bases; junction bases not matched to a gene: 18. The length of the CDR3 is 16 residues.

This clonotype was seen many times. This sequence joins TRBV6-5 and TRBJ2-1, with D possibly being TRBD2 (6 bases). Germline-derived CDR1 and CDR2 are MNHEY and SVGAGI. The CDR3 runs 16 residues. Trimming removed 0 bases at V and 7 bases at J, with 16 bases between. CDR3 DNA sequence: TGTGCCAGCAGTTACTCTACGGGGGAGGCCGGGAATGAGCAGTTCTTC. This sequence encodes CASSYSTGEAGNEQFF.

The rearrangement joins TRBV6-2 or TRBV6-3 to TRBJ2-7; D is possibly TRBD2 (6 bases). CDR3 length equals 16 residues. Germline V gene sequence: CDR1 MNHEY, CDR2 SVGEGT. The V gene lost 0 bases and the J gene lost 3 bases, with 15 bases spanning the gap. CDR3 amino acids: CASSYSWSGRYYEQYF. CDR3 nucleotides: TGTGCCAGCAGTTACTCGTGGAGCGGGCGCTACTACGAGCAGTACTTC.

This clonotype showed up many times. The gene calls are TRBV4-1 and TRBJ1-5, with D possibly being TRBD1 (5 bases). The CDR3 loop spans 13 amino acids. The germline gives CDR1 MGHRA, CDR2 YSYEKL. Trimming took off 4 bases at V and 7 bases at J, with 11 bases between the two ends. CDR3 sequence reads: CASSPGNTQPQHF. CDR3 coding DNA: TGCGCCAGCAGCCCAGGGAATACGCAGCCCCAGCATTTT.

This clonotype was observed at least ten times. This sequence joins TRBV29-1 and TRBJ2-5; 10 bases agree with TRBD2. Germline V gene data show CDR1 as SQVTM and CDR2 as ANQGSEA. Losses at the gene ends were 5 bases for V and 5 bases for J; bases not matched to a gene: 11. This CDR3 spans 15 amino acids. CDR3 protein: CSVPGTSAVMETQYF. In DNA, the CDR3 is TGCAGCGTTCCTGGGACTAGCGCGGTGATGGAGACCCAGTACTTC.

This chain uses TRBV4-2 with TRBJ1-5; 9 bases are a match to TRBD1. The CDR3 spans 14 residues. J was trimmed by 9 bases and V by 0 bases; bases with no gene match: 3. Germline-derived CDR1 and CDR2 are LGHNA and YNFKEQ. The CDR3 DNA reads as TGTGCCAGCAGCCAAGAAGACAGGGGGGGGCCCCAGCATTTT. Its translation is CASSQEDRGGPQHF.

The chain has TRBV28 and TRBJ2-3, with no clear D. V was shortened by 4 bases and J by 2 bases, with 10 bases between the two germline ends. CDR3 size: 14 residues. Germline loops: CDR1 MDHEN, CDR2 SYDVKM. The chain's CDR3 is CASSSRWATDTQYF. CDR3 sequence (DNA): TGTGCCAGCAGTTCCCGGTGGGCCACAGATACGCAGTATTTT. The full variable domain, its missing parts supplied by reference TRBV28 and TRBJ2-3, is DVKVTQSSRYLVKRTGEKVFLECVQDMDHENMFWYRQDPGLGLRLIYFSYDVKMKEKGDIPEGYSVSREKKERFSLILESASTNQTSMYLCASSSRWATDTQYFGPGTRLTVL.

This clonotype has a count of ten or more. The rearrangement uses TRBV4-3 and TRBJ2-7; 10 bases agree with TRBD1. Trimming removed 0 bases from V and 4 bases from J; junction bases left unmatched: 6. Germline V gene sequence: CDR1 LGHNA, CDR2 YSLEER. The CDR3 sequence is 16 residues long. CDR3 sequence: CASSQDIGTGVYEQYF. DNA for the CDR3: TGCGCCAGCAGCCAAGATATAGGGACAGGGGTTTACGAGCAGTACTTC.

The CDR3 nucleotides are TGTGCCAGCAGCCGACCGACCGGGGAGCTGTTTTTT. It encodes CASSRPTGELFF. This chain uses TRBV28 with TRBJ2-2; D unresolved. The germline CDR1 and CDR2 sequences are MDHEN and SYDVKM. V dropped 6 bases and J dropped 5 bases, with 7 bases sitting between them. The CDR3 consists of 12 residues.

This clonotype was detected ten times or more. As DNA, the CDR3 is TGCAGCGTTGAGCGACTTACCCCCCAAGAGACCCAGTACTTC. It specifies CSVERLTPQETQYF. The chain recombines TRBV29-1 with TRBJ2-5; D is ambiguous. V was pared by 3 bases and J by 1 base, with 12 bases between. The germline gives CDR1 SQVTM, CDR2 ANQGSEA. This CDR3 contains 14 residues.

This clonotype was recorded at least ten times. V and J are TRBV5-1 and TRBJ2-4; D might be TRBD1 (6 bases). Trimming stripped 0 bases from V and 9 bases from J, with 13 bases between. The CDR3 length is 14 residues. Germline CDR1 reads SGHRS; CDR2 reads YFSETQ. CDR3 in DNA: TGCGCCAGCAGCTTGGATGTAGGGGGTAGCATTCAGTACTTC. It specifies CASSLDVGGSIQYF. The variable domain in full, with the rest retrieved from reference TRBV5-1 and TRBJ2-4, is KAGVTQTPRYLIKTRGQQVTLSCSPISGHRSVSWYQQTPGQGLQFLFEYFSETQRNKGNFPGRFSGRQFSNSRSEMNVSTLELGDSALYLCASSLDVGGSIQYFGAGTRLSVL.

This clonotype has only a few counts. The CDR3 nucleotides read TGTGCCAGCAGTTCATTTACAAATGAGCAGTTCTTC. It codes for CASSSFTNEQFF. The chain combines TRBV12-3 or TRBV12-4 with TRBJ2-1; D is uncertain. The CDR3 loop spans 12 amino acids. Trimming stripped 4 bases from V and 7 bases from J, with 8 bases between.

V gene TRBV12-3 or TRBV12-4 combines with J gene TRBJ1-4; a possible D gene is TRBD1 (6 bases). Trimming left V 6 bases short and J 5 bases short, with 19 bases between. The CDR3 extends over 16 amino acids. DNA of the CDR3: TGTGCCAGCAGCTCCTGGGGGGCGAAGGGGAATGAAAAACTGTTTTTT. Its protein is CASSSWGAKGNEKLFF.

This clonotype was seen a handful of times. Here the CDR3 reads CASSPVVGETQYF. CDR3 coding DNA: TGTGCCAGCAGCCCTGTGGTGGGGGAGACCCAGTACTTC. This chain connects TRBV4-2 to TRBJ2-5, with D hard to call. V lost 4 bases to trimming and J lost 5 bases, with 11 bases between them. Germline assignment: CDR1 LGHNA and CDR2 YNFKEQ. The CDR3 extends over 13 amino acids.

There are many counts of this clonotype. The chain's CDR3 is CASSANRLGQGPYNEQFF. The CDR3, as DNA: TGTGCCAGCAGCGCGAACCGCCTGGGACAGGGACCCTACAATGAGCAGTTCTTC. The chain employs TRBV9 and TRBJ2-1, with 9 positions matching TRBD1. J gave up 2 bases and V 3 bases, and 12 bases lay outside the gene matches. The length of the CDR3 is 18 residues. Germline CDR1 and CDR2: SGDLS and YYNGEE. Drawing the rest from reference TRBV9 and TRBJ2-1, the complete variable domain is DSGVTQTPKHLITATGQRVTLRCSPRSGDLSVYWYQQSLDQGLQFLIQYYNGEERAKGNILERFSAQQFPDLHSELNLSSLELGDSALYFCASSANRLGQGPYNEQFFGPGTRLTVL.

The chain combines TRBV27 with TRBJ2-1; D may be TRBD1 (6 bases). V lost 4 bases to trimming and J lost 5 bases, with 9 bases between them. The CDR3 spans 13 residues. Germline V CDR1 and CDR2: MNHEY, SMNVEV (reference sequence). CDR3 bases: TGTGCCAGCAGTTCAGGGGAAAACAATGAGCAGTTCTTC. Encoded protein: CASSSGENNEQFF.

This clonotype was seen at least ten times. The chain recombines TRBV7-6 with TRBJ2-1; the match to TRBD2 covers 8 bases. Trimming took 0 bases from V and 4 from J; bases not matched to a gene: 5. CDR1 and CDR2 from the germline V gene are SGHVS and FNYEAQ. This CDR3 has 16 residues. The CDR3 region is CASSLAVAGLYNEQFF. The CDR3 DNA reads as TGTGCCAGCAGCTTAGCGGTAGCGGGACTTTACAATGAGCAGTTCTTC.

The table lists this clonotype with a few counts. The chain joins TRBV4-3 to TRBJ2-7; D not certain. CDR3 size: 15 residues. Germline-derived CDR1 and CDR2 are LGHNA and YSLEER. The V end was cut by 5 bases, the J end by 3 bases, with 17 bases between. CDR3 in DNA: TGCGCCAGCAGCATAAATAGAAACCCACTCTACGAGCAGTACTTC. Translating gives CASSINRNPLYEQYF.

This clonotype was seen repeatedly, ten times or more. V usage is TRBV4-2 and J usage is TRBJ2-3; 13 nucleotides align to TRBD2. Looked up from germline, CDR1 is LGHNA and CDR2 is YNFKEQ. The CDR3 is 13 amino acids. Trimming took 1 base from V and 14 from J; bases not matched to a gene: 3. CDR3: CASSQGLAGGRYF. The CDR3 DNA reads TGTGCCAGCAGCCAAGGACTAGCGGGGGGCCGGTATTTT.

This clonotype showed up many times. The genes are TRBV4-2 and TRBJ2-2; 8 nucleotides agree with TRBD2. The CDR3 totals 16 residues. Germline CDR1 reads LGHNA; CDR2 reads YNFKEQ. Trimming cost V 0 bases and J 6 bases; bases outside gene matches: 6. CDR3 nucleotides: TGTGCCAGCAGCCAAGACCCAGCGGGAGTATCCGGGGAGCTGTTTTTT. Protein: CASSQDPAGVSGELFF.

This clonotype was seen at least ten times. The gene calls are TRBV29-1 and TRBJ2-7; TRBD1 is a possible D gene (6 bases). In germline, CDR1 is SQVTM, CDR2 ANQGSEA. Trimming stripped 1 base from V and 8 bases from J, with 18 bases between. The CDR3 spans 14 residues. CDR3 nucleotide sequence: TGCAGCGTTGAAGGAGGACAGATAACGAATAAGCAGTACTTC. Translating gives CSVEGGQITNKQYF.

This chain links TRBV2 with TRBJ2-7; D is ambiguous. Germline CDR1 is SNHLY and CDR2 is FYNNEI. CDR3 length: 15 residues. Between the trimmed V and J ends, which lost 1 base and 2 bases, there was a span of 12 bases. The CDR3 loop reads CASSEGSAPAYEQYF. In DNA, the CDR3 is TGTGCCAGCAGTGAAGGGTCGGCCCCCGCCTACGAGCAGTACTTC. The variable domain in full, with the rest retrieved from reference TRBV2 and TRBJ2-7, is EPEVTQTPSHQVTQMGQEVILRCVPISNHLYFYWYRQILGQKVEFLVSFYNNEISEKSEIFDDQFSVERPDGSNFTLKIRSTKLEDSAMYFCASSEGSAPAYEQYFGPGTRLTVT.

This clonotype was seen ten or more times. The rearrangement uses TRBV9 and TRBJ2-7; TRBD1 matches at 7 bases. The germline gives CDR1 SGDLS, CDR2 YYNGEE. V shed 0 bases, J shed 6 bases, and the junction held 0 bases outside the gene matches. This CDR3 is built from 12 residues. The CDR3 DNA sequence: TGTGCCAGCAGCGTAGGACAGGGCGAGCAGTACTTC. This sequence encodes CASSVGQGEQYF.

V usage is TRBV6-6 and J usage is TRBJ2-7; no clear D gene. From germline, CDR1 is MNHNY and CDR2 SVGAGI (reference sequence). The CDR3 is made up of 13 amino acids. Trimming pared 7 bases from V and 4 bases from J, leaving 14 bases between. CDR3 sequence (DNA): TGTGCCAGCACCCACCGGGCAGTTTACGAGCAGTACTTC. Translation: CASTHRAVYEQYF.

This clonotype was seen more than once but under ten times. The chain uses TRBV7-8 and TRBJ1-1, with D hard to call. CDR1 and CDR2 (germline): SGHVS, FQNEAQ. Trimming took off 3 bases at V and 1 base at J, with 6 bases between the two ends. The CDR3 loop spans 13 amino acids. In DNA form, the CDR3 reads TGTGCCAGCAGCTTTCCGGAGAACACTGAAGCTTTCTTT. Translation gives CASSFPENTEAFF.